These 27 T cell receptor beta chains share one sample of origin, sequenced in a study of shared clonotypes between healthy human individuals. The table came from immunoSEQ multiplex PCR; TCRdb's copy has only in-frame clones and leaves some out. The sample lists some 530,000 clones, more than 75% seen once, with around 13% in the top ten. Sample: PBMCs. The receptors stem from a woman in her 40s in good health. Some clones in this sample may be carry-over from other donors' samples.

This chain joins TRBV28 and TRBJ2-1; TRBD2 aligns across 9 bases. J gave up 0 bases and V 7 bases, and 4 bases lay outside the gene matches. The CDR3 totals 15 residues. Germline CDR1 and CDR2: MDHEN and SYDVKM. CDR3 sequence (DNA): TGTGCCAGCATCTTAGCGGGAGTCTCCTACAATGAGCAGTTCTTC. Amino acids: CASILAGVSYNEQFF.

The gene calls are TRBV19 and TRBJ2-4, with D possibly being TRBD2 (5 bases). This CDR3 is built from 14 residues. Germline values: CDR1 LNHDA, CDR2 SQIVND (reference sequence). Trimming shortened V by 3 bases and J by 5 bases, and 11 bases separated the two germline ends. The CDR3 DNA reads TGTGCCAGTAGTATCAGTAGCGAGGAAAACATTCAGTACTTC. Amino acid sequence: CASSISSEENIQYF.

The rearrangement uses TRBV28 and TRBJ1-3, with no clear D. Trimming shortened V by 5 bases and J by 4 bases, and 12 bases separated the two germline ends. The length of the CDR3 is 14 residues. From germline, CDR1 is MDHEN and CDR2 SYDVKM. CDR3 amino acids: CASSPRPVGNTIYF. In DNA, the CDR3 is TGTGCCAGCAGTCCCAGACCCGTCGGAAACACCATATATTTT.

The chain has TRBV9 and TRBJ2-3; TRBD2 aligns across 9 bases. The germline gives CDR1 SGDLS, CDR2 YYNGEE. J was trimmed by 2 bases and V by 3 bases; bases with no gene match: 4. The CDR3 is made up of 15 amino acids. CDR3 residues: CASSALAGDTDTQYF. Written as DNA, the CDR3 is TGTGCCAGCAGCGCCTTAGCGGGAGACACAGATACGCAGTATTTT.

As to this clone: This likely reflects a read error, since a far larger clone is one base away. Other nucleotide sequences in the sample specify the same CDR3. CDR3 amino acids: CASSQDTLGGPGELFF. The CDR3 DNA sequence: TGCGCCAGCAGCCAAGATACGCTGGGAGGGCCCGGGGAGCTGTTTTTC. The rearrangement uses TRBV4-3 and TRBJ2-2; TRBD2 aligns across 7 bases. CDR1 is LGHNA and CDR2 is YSLEER in the germline V gene. The CDR3 is 16 amino acids.

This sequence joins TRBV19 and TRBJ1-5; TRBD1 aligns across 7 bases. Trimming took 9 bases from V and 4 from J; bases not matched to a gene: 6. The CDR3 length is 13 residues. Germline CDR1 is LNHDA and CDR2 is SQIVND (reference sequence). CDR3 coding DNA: TGTGCCAGCGCCGGGACAGAGAATCAGCCCCAGCATTTT. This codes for CASAGTENQPQHF.

Written as DNA, the CDR3 is TGTGCCAGCAGCCCAGGGGTAGAGACCCAGTACTTC. Amino acid sequence: CASSPGVETQYF. The chain combines TRBV13 with TRBJ2-5, with D possibly matching TRBD1 (6 bases). The CDR3 is made up of 12 amino acids. Between the trimmed V and J ends, which lost 5 bases and 4 bases, there was a span of 8 bases. Germline V gene sequence: CDR1 PRHDT, CDR2 FYEKMQ (reference sequence).

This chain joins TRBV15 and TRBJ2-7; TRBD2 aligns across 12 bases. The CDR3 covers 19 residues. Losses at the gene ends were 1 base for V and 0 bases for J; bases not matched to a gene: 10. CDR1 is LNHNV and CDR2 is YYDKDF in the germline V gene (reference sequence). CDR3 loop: CATSRVAGTSGSFSYEQYF. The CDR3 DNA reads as TGTGCCACCAGCAGAGTCGCGGGGACTAGCGGGTCTTTCTCCTACGAGCAGTACTTC.

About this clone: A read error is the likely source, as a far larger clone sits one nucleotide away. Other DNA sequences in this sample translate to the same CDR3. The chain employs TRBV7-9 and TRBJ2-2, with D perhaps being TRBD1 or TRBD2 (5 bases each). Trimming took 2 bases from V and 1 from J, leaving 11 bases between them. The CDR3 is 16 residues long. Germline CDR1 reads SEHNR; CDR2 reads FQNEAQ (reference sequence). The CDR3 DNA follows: TGTGCCAGCAGCTTAAGGGGTGGGAGGAACACCGGGGAGCTGTTTTTT. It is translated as CASSLRGGRNTGELFF.

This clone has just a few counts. CDR3 DNA sequence: TGTGCCATCAGGGACCGCGGCTCTGGAAACACCATATATTTT. Encoded protein: CAIRDRGSGNTIYF. This chain uses TRBV10-3 with TRBJ1-3; no clear D gene. V lost 6 bases, J lost 0 bases, and 9 bases lay in between. The CDR3 contains 14 residues. Per germline, CDR1 ENHRY and CDR2 SYGVKD.

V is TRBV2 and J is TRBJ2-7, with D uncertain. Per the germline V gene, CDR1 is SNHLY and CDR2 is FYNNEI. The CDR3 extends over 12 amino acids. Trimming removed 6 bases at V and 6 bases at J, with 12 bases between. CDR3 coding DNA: TGTGCCAGCAGGGACGACTCCGCCGAGCAGTACTTC. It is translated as CASRDDSAEQYF.

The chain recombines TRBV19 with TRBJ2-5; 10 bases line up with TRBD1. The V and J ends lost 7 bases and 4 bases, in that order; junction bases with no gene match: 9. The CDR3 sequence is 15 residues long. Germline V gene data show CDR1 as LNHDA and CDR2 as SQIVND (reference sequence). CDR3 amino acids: CASTTTGTGAETQYF. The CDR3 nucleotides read TGTGCCAGTACCACCACCGGGACAGGGGCAGAGACCCAGTACTTC.

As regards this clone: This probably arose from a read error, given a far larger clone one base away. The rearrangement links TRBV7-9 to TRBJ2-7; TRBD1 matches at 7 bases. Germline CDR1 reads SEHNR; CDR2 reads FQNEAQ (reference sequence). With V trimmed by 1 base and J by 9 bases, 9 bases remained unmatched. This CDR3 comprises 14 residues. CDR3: CASSLGGQADVQYF. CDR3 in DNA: TGTGCCAGCAGCTTAGGCGGACAGGCGGACGTGCAGTACTTC.

CDR3 protein: CASSMGTNNYGYTF. Here the CDR3 DNA reads TGTGCCAGTAGTATGGGGACAAATAACTATGGCTACACCTTC. The rearrangement joins TRBV19 to TRBJ1-2; D possibly corresponds to TRBD1 (6 bases). Per the germline V gene, CDR1 is LNHDA and CDR2 is SQIVND (reference sequence). The V end lost 3 bases, the J end lost 1 base, and 9 bases lay between the germline ends. The CDR3 has 14 residues. The full variable domain, with the rest looked up from reference TRBV19 and TRBJ1-2, is DGGITQSPKYLFRKEGQNVTLSCEQNLNHDAMYWYRQDPGQGLRLIYYSQIVNDFQKGDIAEGYSVSREKKESFPLTVTSAQKNPTAFYLCASSMGTNNYGYTFGSGTRLTVV.

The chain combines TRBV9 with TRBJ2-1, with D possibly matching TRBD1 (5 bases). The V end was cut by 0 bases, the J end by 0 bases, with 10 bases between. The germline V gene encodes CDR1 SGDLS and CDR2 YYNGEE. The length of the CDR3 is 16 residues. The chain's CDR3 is CASSVGQTDSYNEQFF. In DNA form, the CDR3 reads TGTGCCAGCAGCGTAGGACAGACTGACTCCTACAATGAGCAGTTCTTC.

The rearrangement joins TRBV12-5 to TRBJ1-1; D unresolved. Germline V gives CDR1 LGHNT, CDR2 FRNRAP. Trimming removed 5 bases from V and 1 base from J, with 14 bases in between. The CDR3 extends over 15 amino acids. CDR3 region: CASGAGPTANTEAFF. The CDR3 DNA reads TGTGCTAGTGGTGCGGGCCCCACCGCGAACACTGAAGCTTTCTTT.

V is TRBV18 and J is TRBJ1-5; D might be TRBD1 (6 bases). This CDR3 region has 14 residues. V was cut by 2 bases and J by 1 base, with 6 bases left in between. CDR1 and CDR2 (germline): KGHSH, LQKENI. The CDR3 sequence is CASSPDRSNQPQHF. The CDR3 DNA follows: TGTGCCAGCTCACCAGACAGGAGCAATCAGCCCCAGCATTTT.

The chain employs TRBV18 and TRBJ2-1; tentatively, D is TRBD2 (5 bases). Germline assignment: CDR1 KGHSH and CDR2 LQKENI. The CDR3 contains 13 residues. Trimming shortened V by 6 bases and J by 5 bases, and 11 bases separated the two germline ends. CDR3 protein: CASSQDGNNEQFF. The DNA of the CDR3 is TGTGCCAGCTCCCAAGACGGGAACAATGAGCAGTTCTTC.

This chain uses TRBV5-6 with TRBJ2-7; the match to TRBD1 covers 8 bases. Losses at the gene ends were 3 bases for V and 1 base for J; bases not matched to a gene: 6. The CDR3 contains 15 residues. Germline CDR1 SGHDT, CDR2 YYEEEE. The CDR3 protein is CASSSGQGISYEQYF. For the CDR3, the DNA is TGTGCCAGCAGCTCAGGACAGGGCATTTCCTACGAGCAGTACTTC.

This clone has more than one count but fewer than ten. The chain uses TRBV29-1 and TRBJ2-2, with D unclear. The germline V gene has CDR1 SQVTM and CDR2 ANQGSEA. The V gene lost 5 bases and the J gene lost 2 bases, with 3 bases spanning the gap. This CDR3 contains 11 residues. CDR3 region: CSVKNTGELFF. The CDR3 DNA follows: TGCAGCGTTAAAAACACCGGGGAGCTGTTTTTT.

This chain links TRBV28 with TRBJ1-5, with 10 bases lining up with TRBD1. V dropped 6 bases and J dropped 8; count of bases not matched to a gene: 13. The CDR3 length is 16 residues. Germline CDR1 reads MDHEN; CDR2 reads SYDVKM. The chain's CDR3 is CASSPTGTGVGEPQHF. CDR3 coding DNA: TGTGCCAGCAGCCCCACCGGGACAGGGGTGGGGGAGCCCCAGCATTTT.

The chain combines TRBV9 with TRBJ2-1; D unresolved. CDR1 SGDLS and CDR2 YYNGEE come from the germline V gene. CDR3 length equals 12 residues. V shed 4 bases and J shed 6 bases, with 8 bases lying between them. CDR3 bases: TGTGCCAGCAGCCGGAACGGCAATGAGCAGTTCTTC. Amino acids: CASSRNGNEQFF.

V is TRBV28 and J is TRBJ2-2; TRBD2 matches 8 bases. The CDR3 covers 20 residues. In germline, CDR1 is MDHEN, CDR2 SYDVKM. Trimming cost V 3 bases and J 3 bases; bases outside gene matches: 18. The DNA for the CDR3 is TGTGCCAGCAGTTTTATCCGGGGGGCAGGTCGGGAGGGCCACACCGGGGAGCTGTTTTTT. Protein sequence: CASSFIRGAGREGHTGELFF.

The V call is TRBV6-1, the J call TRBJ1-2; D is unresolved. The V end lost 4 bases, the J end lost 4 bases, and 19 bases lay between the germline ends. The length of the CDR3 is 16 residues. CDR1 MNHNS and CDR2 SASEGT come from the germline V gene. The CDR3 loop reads CASSVQANGPSYGYTF. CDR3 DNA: TGTGCCAGCAGTGTTCAGGCCAATGGCCCTTCCTATGGCTACACCTTC.

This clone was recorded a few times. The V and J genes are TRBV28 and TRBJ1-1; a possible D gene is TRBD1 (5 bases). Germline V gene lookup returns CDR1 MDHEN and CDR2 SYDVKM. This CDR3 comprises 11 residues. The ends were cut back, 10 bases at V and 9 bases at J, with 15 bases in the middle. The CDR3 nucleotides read TGTGCCACCTCGGGGGGATCTCAAGCTTTCTTT. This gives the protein CATSGGSQAFF.

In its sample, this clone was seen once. The CDR3 reads CASSIPGLGETQYF. The CDR3 DNA sequence: TGTGCCAGTAGTATCCCAGGGTTAGGAGAGACCCAGTACTTC. The chain joins TRBV19 to TRBJ2-5, with D tentatively TRBD1 (5 bases). The CDR3 is 14 amino acids. The V gene lost 3 bases and the J gene lost 4 bases, with 12 bases spanning the gap. Per germline, CDR1 LNHDA and CDR2 SQIVND (reference sequence).

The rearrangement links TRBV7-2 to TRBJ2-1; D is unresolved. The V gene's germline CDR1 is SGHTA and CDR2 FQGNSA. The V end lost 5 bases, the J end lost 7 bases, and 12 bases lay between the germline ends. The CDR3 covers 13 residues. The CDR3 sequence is CASSTRMGNEQFF. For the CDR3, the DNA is TGTGCCAGCAGCACCCGGATGGGAAATGAGCAGTTCTTC.